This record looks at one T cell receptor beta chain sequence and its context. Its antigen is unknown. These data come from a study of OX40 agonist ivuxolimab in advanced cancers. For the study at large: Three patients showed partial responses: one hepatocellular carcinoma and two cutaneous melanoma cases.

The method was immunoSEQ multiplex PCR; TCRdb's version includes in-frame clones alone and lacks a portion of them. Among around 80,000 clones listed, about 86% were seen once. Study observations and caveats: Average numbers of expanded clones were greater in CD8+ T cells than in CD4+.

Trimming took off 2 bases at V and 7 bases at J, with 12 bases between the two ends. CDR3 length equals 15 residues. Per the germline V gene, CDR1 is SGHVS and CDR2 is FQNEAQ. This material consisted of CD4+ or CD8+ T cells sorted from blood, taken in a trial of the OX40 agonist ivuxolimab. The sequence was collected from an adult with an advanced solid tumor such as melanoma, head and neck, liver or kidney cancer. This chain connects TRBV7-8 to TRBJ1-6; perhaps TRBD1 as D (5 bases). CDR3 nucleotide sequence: TGTGCCAGCAGCTTAATAACAGGAGCGAATTCACCCCTCCACTTT. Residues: CASSLITGANSPLHF.